This T cell receptor (beta chain) originates from a study of cytomegalovirus exposure and HLA in healthy donors. A multiplex PCR was run with 60 Vbeta primers and 13 Jbeta primers. Sequencing used immunoSEQ multiplex PCR; TCRdb keeps in-frame clones, though not all of them. The profile shows under 200,000 clones, approximately 79% of them singletons. Sequencing was performed on PBMCs. The clonotype was recovered from a man aged 40-55 years in good health and CMV-seronegative.

The CDR3 DNA reads as TGTGCCAGCGGGCTGTGGGGGAGGGGCAACTATGGCTACACCTTC. Translating it yields CASGLWGRGNYGYTF. The V and J genes are TRBV11-2 and TRBJ1-2, with D possibly being TRBD1 (5 bases). The germline CDR1 and CDR2 sequences are SGHAT and FQNNGV. The CDR3 length is 15 residues. Deletions cut 8 bases from V and 2 bases from J, with 18 bases between.